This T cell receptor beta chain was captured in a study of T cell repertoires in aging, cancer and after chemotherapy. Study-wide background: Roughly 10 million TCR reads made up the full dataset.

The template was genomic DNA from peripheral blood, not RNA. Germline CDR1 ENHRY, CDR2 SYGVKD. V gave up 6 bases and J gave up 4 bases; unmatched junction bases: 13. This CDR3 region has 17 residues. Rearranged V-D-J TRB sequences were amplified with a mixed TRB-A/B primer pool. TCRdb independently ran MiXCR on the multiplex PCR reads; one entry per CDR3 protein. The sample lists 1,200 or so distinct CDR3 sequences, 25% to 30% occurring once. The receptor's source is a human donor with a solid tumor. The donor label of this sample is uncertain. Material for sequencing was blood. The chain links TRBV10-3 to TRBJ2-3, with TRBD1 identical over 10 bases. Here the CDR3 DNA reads TGTGCCATCAGCAAACTTCCGGGACAGGGGATTGCAGATACGCAGTATTTT. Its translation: CAISKLPGQGIADTQYF.